This entry concerns a single T cell receptor beta chain. Its antigen is still unknown. The source of the sample is a study of shared clonotypes between healthy human individuals. Across the whole study: The donor pool was made up of two women and three men aged 18 to 49. Overall study results and limits: Shared clonotypes across all four donors exceeded non-shared ones in generation probability.

Germline CDR1 is KGHSH and CDR2 is LQKENI. Unmatched junction bases numbered 3, after V lost 4 bases and J lost 3 bases. CDR3 length: 14 residues. Produced via immunoSEQ multiplex PCR; TCRdb's table is partial and in-frame only. The repertoire holds 600,000 to 700,000 clones, with approximately 73% as singletons. This chain joins TRBV18 and TRBJ1-5; TRBD1 matches at 7 bases. This TCR came from a woman aged 25 to 39 in good health. Sequencing was performed on memory CD4+ T cells sorted from blood. Indicated subset: CD45RA-negative fraction. CDR3 in amino acids: CASSRDSSNQPQHF. In nucleotides, the CDR3 is TGTGCCAGCTCACGGGACAGCTCCAATCAGCCCCAGCATTTT.